This T cell receptor beta chain was captured in a study of T-cell reconstitution after alpha-beta-depleted transplantation in children. Study-wide points: Newly produced T cells mostly provided counts and TCRbeta diversity after one year, as hyperexpanded clones declined. Reportedly, alpha-beta T cells present about two months post-transplant originated from several hundred expanded clones of graft origin. At day 60, the high TCRbeta diversity found in some patients originated from recipient T cells and thymic progenitors that had survived.

Between the trimmed V and J ends, which lost 1 base and 7 bases, there was a span of 14 bases. The CDR3 contains 14 residues. Germline V CDR1 and CDR2: SGDLS, YYNGEE. Note on this clonotype: The target antigen is unknown.

During its preparation, the TCRbeta library received unique molecular identifiers. MiXCR, run by TCRdb on the PCR reads, gives a single entry per CDR3 protein. The sample yields 600,000 or so distinct CDR3 sequences, roughly 24% seen once. This chain connects TRBV9 to TRBJ2-5, with D possibly matching TRBD2 (5 bases). The specimen comprised PBMCs, mostly from graft donor cells, sampled 360 days after TCRalphabeta/CD19-depleted stem cell transplant. This TCR derives from a boy under two years old who had a stem cell transplant for acute myeloid leukemia, so the T cells may come from the graft donor. The CDR3 DNA reads as TGTGCCAGCAGCGTAATGCATGAGGCGGGGACCCAGTACTTC. Amino acid sequence: CASSVMHEAGTQYF.